The clone carrying this TCR beta chain was seen a handful of times. The data are from a study of T-cell reconstitution after alpha-beta-depleted transplantation in children. A TCRbeta library incorporating unique molecular identifiers was prepared. Via MiXCR, TCRdb re-called the PCR reads, giving one row per CDR3 protein. Seen here are fewer than 120,000 distinct CDR3 sequences, 10% observed once, and the top ten hold about 7.3%. The CDR3 is 15 amino acids. The germline CDR1 and CDR2 sequences are LGHNA and YSLEER. The V end was cut by 1 base, the J end by 7 bases, with 13 bases between. The rearrangement links TRBV4-3 to TRBJ2-2; perhaps TRBD1 as D (5 bases). The TCR sequence derives from a human donor who donated a stem cell graft to a child with acute lymphoblastic leukemia. The sample here was PBMCs from the stem cell graft donor, taken from the stem cell graft. The CDR3 spells CASSQASRVIGELFF. The CDR3 DNA reads TGCGCCAGCAGCCAAGCTTCCAGGGTAATCGGGGAGCTGTTTTTT.